This is a list of T cell receptor beta chains from one sample in a study of response to subunit inactivated influenza vaccine. TCRdb re-analysed the RT-PCR reads in MiXCR, keeping a single row per CDR3 protein. The sample has around 490,000 distinct CDR3 sequences, approximately 7.1% seen once. The specimen was PBMCs from blood, collected roughly 24 months after vaccination. All receptors derive from a man between 50 and 69 years old who received an inactivated influenza vaccine. Each CDR3 is given with its conserved first and last residue. A D gene is named only where the DNA matches it firmly. Not all rows give a size; the values are once, few, many and, for expanded clones, a class.

TRBJ2-2	-	TRBV7-2	-	TGTGCCAGCAGCCTTCCTAGAATCGGGGAGCTGTTTTTT	CASSLPRIGELFF
TRBJ2-2	-	TRBV20-1	-	TGCAGTGCTAGAGATCAGACCGGGGAGCTGTTTTTT	CSARDQTGELFF
TRBJ2-7	many	TRBV10-3	-	TGTGCCATCAGGGCAGGGACAGCCGGGGGGGAGCAGTACTTC	CAIRAGTAGGEQYF
TRBJ2-2	few	TRBV3-1	-	TGTGCCAGCAGCCAAGTTGACCCCGGGGAGCTGTTTTTT	CASSQVDPGELFF
TRBJ2-2	few	TRBV6-2/TRBV6-3	-	TGTGCCAGCAGTTACTCGATAATCTCCGGGGAGCTGTTTTTT	CASSYSIISGELFF
TRBJ2-7	-	TRBV29-1	-	TGCAGCGTTGGACCAGGGGACCACGAGCAGTACTTC	CSVGPGDHEQYF
TRBJ2-3	few	TRBV28	-	TGTGCCAGCAGTCCGGGACTCCCGTGGGGCACAGATACGCAGTATTTT	CASSPGLPWGTDTQYF
TRBJ2-3	-	TRBV4-3	-	TGCGCCAGCAGCCAAGATTGGTGGGGATCCGGAGATACGCAGTATTTT	CASSQDWWGSGDTQYF
TRBJ2-5	few	TRBV12-3/TRBV12-4	TRBD1	TGTGCCAGCAGATCCATCGACAGGGGGCAAGAGACCCAGTACTTC	CASRSIDRGQETQYF
TRBJ2-7	many	TRBV2	-	TGTGCCAGCAGTGACAGTGGACCTCTGGGCGAGCAGTACTTC	CASSDSGPLGEQYF
TRBJ1-6	many	TRBV7-2	-	TGTGCCAGCAGTGGCAGGCTAGATTCACCCCTCCACTTT	CASSGRLDSPLHF
TRBJ2-1	few	TRBV7-9	TRBD2	TGTGCCAGCAGGTCTAGCGGGGGGGCGGCCAATGAGCAGTTCTTC	CASRSSGGAANEQFF
TRBJ2-5	many	TRBV12-3/TRBV12-4	TRBD2	TGTGCCAGCAGTGCTAGCGGGGGTTTGGAGACCCAGTACTTC	CASSASGGLETQYF
TRBJ2-3	few	TRBV19	TRBD2	TGTGCCAGTAGTATAGGAGCGGGGCGCACAGATACGCAGTATTTT	CASSIGAGRTDTQYF
TRBJ2-3	few	TRBV20-1	-	TGCAGTGCTAGCTCAATCGGGTTGAATACGCAGTATTTT	CSASSIGLNTQYF
TRBJ2-5	-	TRBV5-1	-	TGCGCCAGCAGCTTCGGCGGGCACAACCAAGAGACCCAGTACTTC	CASSFGGHNQETQYF
TRBJ2-2	-	TRBV20-1	-	TGCAGTGCTAGCGGGAGTCCCGAAAGGAGCACCGGGGAGCTGTTTTTT	CSASGSPERSTGELFF
TRBJ1-6	few	TRBV20-1	-	TGCAGTGCTAGAGATCGATCCCGAAGCTCCTATAATTCACCCCTCCACTTT	CSARDRSRSSYNSPLHF
TRBJ1-4	few	TRBV27	-	TGTGCCAGCAGCCCCACAACTACCGGAAGTAATGGAAAACTGTTTTTT	CASSPTTTGSNGKLFF
TRBJ2-3	-	TRBV12-3/TRBV12-4	TRBD2	TGTGCCAGCAGTTCCAGACTAGCGGGAGGGCCGAGCACAGATACGCAGTATTTT	CASSSRLAGGPSTDTQYF
TRBJ1-1	few	TRBV12-3/TRBV12-4	TRBD1	TGTGCCAGCAGGGGACAGGGGGCGCTTAAGAACACTGAAGCTTTCTTT	CASRGQGALKNTEAFF
TRBJ2-2	many	TRBV25-1	-	TGTGCCAGCAGTGAAGGCCCCATTAGAGCGAACACCGGGGAGCTGTTTTTT	CASSEGPIRANTGELFF
TRBJ2-2	few	TRBV24-1	TRBD1	TGTGCCACCAGCGAGGACAGGGTTTACACCGGGGAGCTGTTTTTT	CATSEDRVYTGELFF
TRBJ1-2	few	TRBV6-1	TRBD1	TGTGCCAGCAGAAGGGACAGGGGATCCTATGGCTACACCTTC	CASRRDRGSYGYTF
TRBJ2-7	-	TRBV20-1	-	TGCAGTGCTAGAGATCTTGAGAGGGGAGCCCACGAGCAGTACTTC	CSARDLERGAHEQYF
TRBJ2-7	many	TRBV18	-	TGTGCCAGCTCACCGGGAGGACCCTACGAGCAGTACTTC	CASSPGGPYEQYF
TRBJ2-1	few	TRBV5-1	TRBD2	TGCGCCAGCAGCCGGATAGGACTAGCGGATTCCTACAATGAGCAGTTCTTC	CASSRIGLADSYNEQFF
TRBJ1-2	few	TRBV29-1	TRBD1	TGCAGCGTCGGGACAGGATCAGGTGGCTACACCTTC	CSVGTGSGGYTF
TRBJ1-4	few	TRBV27	TRBD1	TGTGCCAGCAGTTTAGGTCGGGGACAGGGTAATGAAAAACTGTTTTTT	CASSLGRGQGNEKLFF
TRBJ2-2	many	TRBV7-8	-	TGTGCCAGCAGCTTAAAGTGGGAGGCCGGGGAGCTGTTTTTT	CASSLKWEAGELFF
TRBJ2-7	-	TRBV2	-	TGTGCCAGCAGTGAAAATGGAGTCGATACCTACGAGCAGTACTTC	CASSENGVDTYEQYF
TRBJ2-4	-	TRBV4-3	-	TGCGCCAGCAGCCAAGATTGGGGTACTCAGTACTTC	CASSQDWGTQYF
TRBJ2-7	few	TRBV28	TRBD2	TGTGCCAGCCGGGGCGGGGGTAACTACGAGCAGTACTTC	CASRGGGNYEQYF
TRBJ1-4	few	TRBV20-1	TRBD1	TGCAGTGCTAGAGATTTTATCAGGGGGCGAGGGACTAATGAAAAACTGTTTTTT	CSARDFIRGRGTNEKLFF
TRBJ2-2	few	TRBV29-1	-	TGCAGCGTTGTGCAGGATCCCGCCGGGGAGCTGTTTTTT	CSVVQDPAGELFF
TRBJ2-1	few	TRBV12-3/TRBV12-4	TRBD2	TGTGCCAGCAGTTTACCCCTACTTGAAGCGGGGGTTGGGAATGAGCAGTTCTTC	CASSLPLLEAGVGNEQFF
TRBJ2-5	many	TRBV4-1	TRBD2	TGCGCCAGCAGCCGCCTAGCGGGGCCGTACCAAGAGACCCAGTACTTC	CASSRLAGPYQETQYF
TRBJ2-3	-	TRBV11-1	-	TGTGCCAGCGGGACCCACGAAGGGGGAGGAACTAGCACAGATACGCAGTATTTT	CASGTHEGGGTSTDTQYF
TRBJ2-7	few	TRBV20-1	-	TGCAGTGCTAGAGAGTCCGCCTACGAGCAGTACTTC	CSARESAYEQYF
TRBJ2-5	few	TRBV6-1	-	TGTGCCAGCAGATCATCTGATGGGGGAGGTGAGACCCAGTACTTC	CASRSSDGGGETQYF
TRBJ2-2	many	TRBV20-1	TRBD2	TGCAGTGCCCAAAAGCCGGGGGGCACCGGGGAGCTGTTTTTT	CSAQKPGGTGELFF
TRBJ1-1	many	TRBV6-1	TRBD1	TGTGCCAGCAGTGAAGCAACAGGGGCGAACACTGAAGCTTTCTTT	CASSEATGANTEAFF
TRBJ1-4	few	TRBV27	TRBD1	TGTGCCAGCAGTTTCGAGGGGGCGCCCGGGGGAAAACTGTTTTTT	CASSFEGAPGGKLFF
TRBJ1-1	few	TRBV20-1	-	TGCAGTGCTAGAAGGATCACTGAAGCTTTCTTT	CSARRITEAFF
TRBJ2-5	many	TRBV29-1	-	TGCAGCGTCGCTGACAGTGGCAAGACCCAGTACTTC	CSVADSGKTQYF
TRBJ2-1	-	TRBV2	TRBD2	TGTGCCAGCAGTGGGACTAGCGGGAGGGCCCATGAGCAGTTCTTC	CASSGTSGRAHEQFF
TRBJ2-7	many	TRBV25-1	-	TGTGCCAGCAGTGAATTGGGCAGGGGAACCTACGAGCAGTACTTC	CASSELGRGTYEQYF
TRBJ2-1	-	TRBV7-6	TRBD2	TGTGCCAGCAGCTTAGGGGGAGGGACTAGCTTATATGCTAGCTCCTACAATGAGCAGTTCTTC	CASSLGGGTSLYASSYNEQFF
TRBJ1-1	many	TRBV20-1	-	TGCAGTGCTCCGTTTCAGTACACCGGTGAAGCTTTCTTT	CSAPFQYTGEAFF
TRBJ2-5	-	TRBV10-2	-	TGCGCCAGCAGCCGAATGGGCGAGACCCAGTACTTC	CASSRMGETQYF
TRBJ1-1	many	TRBV7-9	-	TGTGCCAGCAGCTTTGAACACTTGAACACTGAAGCTTTCTTT	CASSFEHLNTEAFF
TRBJ2-1	many	TRBV7-2	TRBD2	TGTGCCAGCAGCCAAATGGGACTAGCGGACAATGAGCAGTTCTTC	CASSQMGLADNEQFF
TRBJ1-2	few	TRBV7-2	TRBD1	TGTGCCAGCAGCCCAGACAGGGGCAGGGGCTACACCTTC	CASSPDRGRGYTF